These 6 T cell receptor beta chains were sequenced from one sample in a study of blood T cell repertoires in COVID-19. TCRdb's copy holds only in-frame clones and misses some; the assay was immunoSEQ multiplex PCR. The sample includes 50,000 or so clones, about 90% of them seen just once. Sequencing was carried out using peripheral blood. Receptors were obtained from a human donor with active COVID-19. The donor label of this sample is uncertain.

The chain joins TRBV4-3 to TRBJ2-5, with TRBD2 matching 9 bases. The germline V gene encodes CDR1 LGHNA and CDR2 YSLEER. V shed 0 bases, J shed 5 bases, and the junction held 4 bases outside the gene matches. This CDR3 is built from 15 residues. CDR3 in DNA: TGCGCCAGCAGCCAAGATTGGCGGGGGGGGGAGACCCAGTACTTC. Translated, it gives CASSQDWRGGETQYF.

The chain recombines TRBV6-8 with TRBJ1-4; the D gene is possibly TRBD1 (6 bases). In germline, CDR1 is MNHGY, CDR2 SAAAGT. Trimming shortened V by 6 bases and J by 0 bases, and 8 bases separated the two germline ends. The CDR3 spans 14 residues. The CDR3 protein is CASRRTATNEKLFF. The CDR3 region has the DNA TGTGCCAGCAGACGGACAGCAACTAATGAAAAACTGTTTTTT.

This clone was seen once. This chain uses TRBV1 with TRBJ1-3; TRBD1 is the table's D call, not checked against the DNA. TRBV1 is classified as a pseudogene. This CDR3 has 16 amino acids. CDR3 in amino acids: CTSTHTGKTSGNTIYF. As DNA, the CDR3 is TGCACCAGCACCCACACAGGGAAGACCTCTGGAAACACCATATATTTT.

The chain links TRBV10-3 to TRBJ2-1; TRBD2 matches at 9 bases. CDR3 length: 14 amino acids. The V segment lost 6 bases and the J segment 5 bases; nucleotides outside the gene matches: 5. Germline-derived CDR1 and CDR2 are ENHRY and SYGVKD. The CDR3 loop reads CAISLAGGNNEQFF. Here the CDR3 DNA reads TGTGCCATCAGCCTTGCGGGGGGGAACAATGAGCAGTTCTTC.

The chain is built from TRBV7-9 and TRBJ1-2; D is undetermined. Trimming cost V 5 bases and J 0 bases, with 7 bases left between them. The CDR3 has 13 residues. Germline CDR1 is SEHNR and CDR2 is FQNEAQ (reference sequence). DNA of the CDR3: TGTGCCAGCAGCCTAAATACTAACTATGGCTACACCTTC. Translated: CASSLNTNYGYTF.

The gene calls are TRBV7-3 and TRBJ1-1; maybe TRBD1 (5 bases). CDR1 SGHTA and CDR2 FQGTGA come from the germline V gene. V gave up 5 bases and J gave up 4 bases, with 11 bases separating them. CDR3 length: 13 residues. The chain's CDR3 is CASSPLGGTEAFF. The CDR3 DNA reads TGTGCCAGCAGCCCCCTGGGGGGCACTGAAGCTTTCTTT. The full variable domain, with the rest looked up from reference TRBV7-3 and TRBJ1-1, is GAGVSQTPSNKVTEKGKYVELRCDPISGHTALYWYRQSLGQGPEFLIYFQGTGAADDSGLPNDRFFAVRPEGSVSTLKIQRTERGDSAVYLCASSPLGGTEAFFGQGTRLTVV.